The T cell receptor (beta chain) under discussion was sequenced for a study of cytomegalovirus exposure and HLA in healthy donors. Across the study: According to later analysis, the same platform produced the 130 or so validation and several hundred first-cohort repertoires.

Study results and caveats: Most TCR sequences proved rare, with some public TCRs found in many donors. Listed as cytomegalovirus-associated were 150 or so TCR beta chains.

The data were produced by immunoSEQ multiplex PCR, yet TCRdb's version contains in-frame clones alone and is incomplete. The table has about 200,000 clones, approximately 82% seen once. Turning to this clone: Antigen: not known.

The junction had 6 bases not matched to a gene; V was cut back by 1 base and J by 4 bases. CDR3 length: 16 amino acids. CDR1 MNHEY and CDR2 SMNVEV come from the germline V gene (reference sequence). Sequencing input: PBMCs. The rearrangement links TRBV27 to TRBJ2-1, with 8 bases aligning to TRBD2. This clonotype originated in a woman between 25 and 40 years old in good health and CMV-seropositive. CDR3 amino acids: CASSLLASGPYNEQFF. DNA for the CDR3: TGTGCCAGCAGTTTATTGGCTAGCGGGCCTTACAATGAGCAGTTCTTC.